Detailed here is one T cell receptor (beta chain). The junction does not match germline at one end; this may be a read error. TCRdb keeps only in-frame clones here, not all; method: immunoSEQ multiplex PCR. The data contain 200,000 to 250,000 clones, around nine tenths of them singletons. All enrollees were about 18 to 95 years old and from roughly 26 US areas. Assignment of participants to cohorts was predicated upon participant-reported clinical history. This sample was included in a study of blood T cell repertoires in COVID-19. About the study: Samples came from the United States, Italy and Spain, spanning acute and convalescent COVID-19.

The germline V gene has CDR1 SGHRS and CDR2 YFSETQ. The CDR3 is made up of 17 amino acids. This receptor was obtained from a woman aged 50 to 60 who had recovered from COVID-19. The rearrangement uses TRBV5-1 and TRBJ2-5; the D gene is possibly TRBD2 (5 bases). The sample comprised PBMCs or T cells enriched from blood (not recorded which). The CDR3 DNA reads TGCGCCAGCCGCCTCCGCGAGCGGCAGGCCGCGCAAGGGACCCAGTACTTC. Protein: CASRLRERQAAQGTQYF.